Included here is one TCR beta chain sequence, with context. Its cognate antigen is unknown. The junction differs from germline at one of its ends, possibly a read error. The CDR3 spans 17 residues. Germline V gene sequence: CDR1 SEHNR, CDR2 FQNEAQ (reference sequence). These data originate in a study of blood T cells in healthy people across ages. Findings and caveats of the study: Estimates of diversity drawn from one million T cells were considered underestimates. CMV infection status of these donors was not known.

The authors ran a second PCR of 7 to 11 cycles using a sample-barcoded 5' primer and a J-beta primer mix. MiXCR, run by TCRdb on the 5' RACE reads, gives a single entry per CDR3 protein. Among 1.5 million to 2 million distinct CDR3 sequences listed, roughly 50% were seen once. The TCR was taken from a woman aged 40 to 50 in good health. The material sequenced was blood. The J gene is TRBJ1-5, the V gene TRBV7-9; 8 nucleotides match TRBD1. The chain's CDR3 is CASSPIFFGQGNQPQHF. The CDR3 nucleotides read TGTGCCAGCAGCCCGATCTTCTTCGGACAGGGCAACCAGCCCCAGCATTTT.